The rows below give T cell receptor beta chains drawn from one sample of a study of cytomegalovirus exposure and HLA in healthy donors. Measured with immunoSEQ multiplex PCR; TCRdb has only the in-frame clones, and not every one. The data show around 120,000 clones, about 82% seen once. Input material: PBMCs. All receptors derive from a boy aged 10-17 years in good health and CMV-seronegative. CDR3s include the opening cysteine and the closing phenylalanine or tryptophan. D genes are given only for firm matches. Size tells how often a clone was seen (once, few, many) or the class of an expanded clone, and some rows leave it out.

v_call,clone_size,j_call,d_call,cdr3_nt,cdr3_aa
TRBV7-9,.,TRBJ2-7,.,TGTGCCAGCAGCTTAAGCGGTTACGAGCAGTACTTC,CASSLSGYEQYF
TRBV6-5,.,TRBJ2-7,TRBD1,TGTGCCAGCAGTTCGGGGACAGGGGACTCCTACGAGCAGTACTTC,CASSSGTGDSYEQYF
TRBV5-1,.,TRBJ2-3,TRBD2,TGCGCCAGCAGCACCGGACTAGCGGACACAGATACGCAGTATTTT,CASSTGLADTDTQYF
TRBV5-1,.,TRBJ2-2,TRBD2,TGCGCCAGCAGCTCCCAGCGGGAGGGCGTCACCGGGGAGCTGTTTTTT,CASSSQREGVTGELFF
TRBV29-1,.,TRBJ2-1,.,TGCAGCGGAAGAGGAGGGTACAATGAGCAGTTCTTC,CSGRGGYNEQFF
TRBV27,.,TRBJ1-1,TRBD1,TGTGCCAGCAGTTTCCTACCCGGGACAGCCGAGAACACTGAAGCTTTCTTT,CASSFLPGTAENTEAFF
TRBV2,.,TRBJ1-2,.,TGTGCCAGCAGGGACCGGGGAGTGTATGGCTACACCTTC,CASRDRGVYGYTF
TRBV19,once,TRBJ2-2,.,TGTGCCAGTAGTGAGGGACTGAACACCGGGGAGCTGTTTTTT,CASSEGLNTGELFF
TRBV30,.,TRBJ1-2,.,TGTGCCTGGAGTGTAGGACAGTGGGGCGGCTACACCTTC,CAWSVGQWGGYTF
TRBV7-2,.,TRBJ1-1,.,TGTGCCAGCAGCTTAGGACCGGGGAACACTGAAGCTTTCTTT,CASSLGPGNTEAFF